The 29 T cell receptor beta chains listed next were all sequenced from one sample in a study of T cell responses to AZD1222 COVID-19 vaccine. Assay: immunoSEQ multiplex PCR; the TCRdb copy retains only in-frame clones and omits some. The table lists more than 90,000 clones, less than 90% of them singletons. The sample in question was peripheral blood, obtained on day 0 of AZD1222 vaccination. These TCRs come from an adult in good health.

This clone has a count of ten or more. V is TRBV9 and J is TRBJ1-6; tentative D call: TRBD1 (6 bases). This CDR3 has 15 amino acids. V lost 6 bases, J lost 7 bases, and 17 bases lay in between. The V gene's germline CDR1 is SGDLS and CDR2 YYNGEE. The CDR3 coding sequence is TGTGCCAGCACCTACCGGGGCGGGGGCAATTCACCCCTCCACTTT. It encodes CASTYRGGGNSPLHF.

The sample holds a few counts of this clone. This sequence joins TRBV20-1 and TRBJ2-7; D is possibly TRBD1 (5 bases). The CDR3 length is 15 residues. CDR1 and CDR2 (germline): DFQATT, SNEGSKA (reference sequence). V lost 3 bases and J 4 bases, leaving 19 bases between the germline ends. CDR3 sequence: CSASRLRRQGYEQYF. CDR3 sequence (DNA): TGCAGTGCTAGTAGGCTCCGCCGCCAGGGATACGAGCAGTACTTC.

The chain employs TRBV20-1 and TRBJ1-1, with no clear D. The CDR3 loop spans 11 amino acids. CDR1 is DFQATT and CDR2 is SNEGSKA in the germline V gene (reference sequence). V dropped 2 bases and J dropped 4 bases, with 5 bases sitting between them. This chain's CDR3 is CSARPFTEAFF. The CDR3 coding sequence is TGCAGTGCTAGACCATTCACTGAAGCTTTCTTT.

This clone showed up just once. The V gene is TRBV2, the J gene TRBJ2-3; TRBD1 might be the D (5 bases). The germline CDR1 and CDR2 sequences are SNHLY and FYNNEI. V lost 6 bases, J lost 6 bases, and 16 bases lay in between. The CDR3 loop spans 14 amino acids. The CDR3 DNA reads as TGTGCCAGCAGGATAGAACAGGACGGGGATACGCAGTATTTT. It is translated as CASRIEQDGDTQYF.

The chain joins TRBV3-1 (or the pseudogene TRBV3-2) to TRBJ2-7; D not certain. V was pared by 0 bases and J by 6 bases, with 12 bases between. The germline V gene has CDR1 LGHDT and CDR2 YNNKEL (reference sequence). The CDR3 is 14 residues long. As DNA, the CDR3 is TGTGCCAGCAGCCAAGACGTAACCCCTGGCGAGCAGTACTTC. Amino acid sequence: CASSQDVTPGEQYF.

The DNA for the CDR3 is TGCAGCGGTAATACAGGGGGCACAGATACGCAGTATTTT. Encoded protein: CSGNTGGTDTQYF. The chain joins TRBV29-1 to TRBJ2-3, with 7 bases fitting TRBD1. The CDR3 consists of 13 residues. From germline, CDR1 is SQVTM and CDR2 ANQGSEA. V was clipped by 7 bases and J by 1 base; unmatched bases: 5.

CDR3 in DNA: TGTGCCAGCAGTGCACAAGTAGCTAGCAATCAGCCCCAGCATTTT. Protein: CASSAQVASNQPQHF. V gene TRBV2 combines with J gene TRBJ1-5; D is undetermined. The germline V gene has CDR1 SNHLY and CDR2 FYNNEI. This CDR3 is built from 15 residues. The V gene lost 4 bases and the J gene lost 0 bases, with 10 bases spanning the gap. Variable domain in full (rest from reference TRBV2 and TRBJ1-5): EPEVTQTPSHQVTQMGQEVILRCVPISNHLYFYWYRQILGQKVEFLVSFYNNEISEKSEIFDDQFSVERPDGSNFTLKIRSTKLEDSAMYFCASSAQVASNQPQHFGDGTRLSIL.

In regard to this clone: Other DNA sequences within the sample encode an identical CDR3. The V gene is TRBV12-3 or TRBV12-4, the J gene TRBJ1-2, with D uncertain. V dropped 1 base and J dropped 8 bases, with 5 bases sitting between them. This CDR3 has 11 residues. CDR3 in amino acids: CASSLGGGYTF. Written as DNA, the CDR3 is TGTGCCAGCAGTTTAGGGGGAGGCTACACCTTC.

The V gene is TRBV28, the J gene TRBJ1-1; no definite D call. This CDR3 comprises 15 residues. The germline V gene has CDR1 MDHEN and CDR2 SYDVKM. The V and J ends lost 7 bases and 1 base respectively, with 16 bases between them. The CDR3 DNA follows: TGTGCCAGCACCCCTTCGGACCGGAGGAACACTGAAGCTTTCTTT. Its translation: CASTPSDRRNTEAFF.

The rearrangement uses TRBV19 and TRBJ1-1; weak D call: TRBD1 (5 bases). The germline gives CDR1 LNHDA, CDR2 SQIVND (reference sequence). This CDR3 has 15 amino acids. V lost 4 bases and J 0 bases, leaving 12 bases between the germline ends. CDR3 nucleotides: TGTGCCAGTAGTACTCTTGGACACCTGAACACTGAAGCTTTCTTT. This translates into CASSTLGHLNTEAFF.

The rearrangement links TRBV28 to TRBJ2-1, with D perhaps matching TRBD2 (5 bases). Trimming shortened V by 6 bases and J by 7 bases, and 16 bases separated the two germline ends. Germline CDR1 reads MDHEN; CDR2 reads SYDVKM. The CDR3 is 14 amino acids. The CDR3 DNA sequence: TGTGCCAGCAGCCGGGCGACTTGGGAGAATGAGCAGTTCTTC. Translated, it gives CASSRATWENEQFF.

The chain has TRBV2 and TRBJ1-5, with TRBD1 matching 9 bases. The CDR3 is made up of 15 amino acids. Per germline, CDR1 SNHLY and CDR2 FYNNEI. Trimming cost V 5 bases and J 4 bases; bases outside gene matches: 6. The CDR3 bases are TGTGCCAGCAGTACAGGGGGCATGGTAAATCAGCCCCAGCATTTT. Protein: CASSTGGMVNQPQHF.

V is TRBV11-1 and J is TRBJ1-1; tentatively, D is TRBD1 (6 bases). CDR1 is SGHAT, CDR2 FQDESV, per germline (reference sequence). The ends were cut back, 3 bases at V and 0 bases at J, with 8 bases in the middle. This CDR3 has 14 amino acids. CDR3 in amino acids: CASSFDRMNTEAFF. Written as DNA, the CDR3 is TGTGCCAGCAGCTTTGACAGGATGAACACTGAAGCTTTCTTT.

The chain is built from TRBV5-8 and TRBJ2-2, with 9 bases lining up with TRBD2. This CDR3 is built from 16 residues. CDR1 and CDR2 (germline): SGHTS, YDEGEE. With 0 bases clipped from V and 3 bases from J, the junction kept 3 bases outside the gene matches. The DNA of the CDR3 is TGTGCCAGCAGCTTGGTGACTAGCGGATACACCGGGGAGCTGTTTTTT. Protein product: CASSLVTSGYTGELFF.

The CDR3 DNA follows: TGTGCCATCAGCCCTGGGATTGCAGCGGGATCGGGAGAGCAGTTCTTC. Protein: CAISPGIAAGSGEQFF. The chain joins TRBV10-3 to TRBJ2-1; TRBD2 matches 7 bases. The germline V gene has CDR1 ENHRY and CDR2 SYGVKD. V gave up 6 bases and J gave up 10 bases; unmatched junction bases: 18. The CDR3 is 16 residues long.

This rearrangement joins TRBV7-9 to TRBJ1-6, with D tentatively TRBD1 (5 bases). Germline V gene data show CDR1 as SEHNR and CDR2 as FQNEAQ (reference sequence). The CDR3 has 14 amino acids. V lost 5 bases and J 5 bases, leaving 10 bases between the germline ends. CDR3 protein: CASSPGRDNSPLHF. In DNA, the CDR3 is TGTGCCAGCAGCCCCGGCAGGGATAATTCACCCCTCCACTTT.

V gene TRBV24-1 combines with J gene TRBJ2-3; the D is unclear. Germline lookup yields CDR1 KGHDR and CDR2 SFDVKD. Between the trimmed V and J ends, which lost 5 bases and 2 bases, there was a span of 4 bases. The CDR3 spans 12 residues. DNA for the CDR3: TGTGCCACCAGTGTGACCACAGATACGCAGTATTTT. Encoded protein: CATSVTTDTQYF.

V is TRBV10-1 and J is TRBJ1-3; no clear D gene. The length of the CDR3 is 15 residues. CDR1 is WNHNN and CDR2 is SYGVQD in the germline V gene (reference sequence). Trimming took off 6 bases at V and 2 bases at J, with 14 bases between the two ends. The CDR3 loop reads CASSGDENAGNTIYF. CDR3 sequence (DNA): TGCGCCAGCAGCGGAGACGAGAATGCTGGAAACACCATATATTTT.

This clone was seen a single time. The DNA for the CDR3 is TGTGCCATCAGTGTAACCGGGACAGGGGGAGATACGCAGTATTTT. Translation gives CAISVTGTGGDTQYF. The chain has TRBV10-3 and TRBJ2-3, with 11 bases that match TRBD1. The CDR3 spans 15 residues. V lost 4 bases, J lost 5 bases, and 5 bases stayed unmatched. In germline, CDR1 is ENHRY, CDR2 SYGVKD.

A few counts support this clone. The J gene is TRBJ2-2, the V gene TRBV3-1 (or the pseudogene TRBV3-2); D is undetermined. This CDR3 comprises 16 residues. Trimming stripped 2 bases from V and 1 base from J, with 11 bases between. Germline CDR1 and CDR2: LGHDT and YNNKEL (reference sequence). The CDR3 here is CASSQSRQQNTGELFF. Here the CDR3 DNA reads TGTGCCAGCAGCCAATCGCGCCAACAGAACACCGGGGAGCTGTTTTTT.

This sequence joins TRBV5-1 and TRBJ2-1, with TRBD2 matching over 8 bases. V was pared by 7 bases and J by 7 bases, with 7 bases of the junction left unmatched. Germline V CDR1 and CDR2: SGHRS, YFSETQ. CDR3 size: 13 residues. In DNA form, the CDR3 reads TGCGCCAGCCTCGGGACTAGTTCAAATGAGCAGTTCTTC. Amino acid sequence: CASLGTSSNEQFF.

The chain is built from TRBV20-1 and TRBJ2-7, with D perhaps matching TRBD1 (6 bases). Germline V gene lookup returns CDR1 DFQATT and CDR2 SNEGSKA (reference sequence). V was cut by 3 bases and J by 8 bases, with 20 bases left in between. The CDR3 consists of 14 residues. DNA for the CDR3: TGCAGTGCTAGTACAGGGACCTCCGCTACCAAGCAGTACTTC. Translated, it gives CSASTGTSATKQYF.

The chain is built from TRBV5-1 and TRBJ2-5; the D is unclear. The germline gives CDR1 SGHRS, CDR2 YFSETQ. V dropped 4 bases and J dropped 4 bases, with 8 bases sitting between them. The CDR3 is 12 residues long. CDR3 amino acids: CASSPARETQYF. DNA of the CDR3: TGCGCCAGCAGCCCGGCCCGAGAGACCCAGTACTTC.

In its sample, this clone was seen once. The J gene is TRBJ2-7, the V gene TRBV28, with a possible D match to TRBD2 (5 bases). Trimming removed 8 bases from V and 4 bases from J, with 18 bases in between. Germline CDR1 and CDR2: MDHEN and SYDVKM. The CDR3 covers 14 residues. CDR3 DNA: TGTGCCAGCCGGCCAACTAGTCCCCCTTACGAGCAGTACTTC. Translation gives CASRPTSPPYEQYF.

This clone was picked up one time. The gene calls are TRBV19 and TRBJ1-3; 9 nucleotides match TRBD1. CDR1 is LNHDA, CDR2 SQIVND, per germline (reference sequence). The CDR3 runs 15 residues. After removal of 6 bases from V and 4 bases from J, the junction contained 7 bases not matched to a gene. As DNA, the CDR3 is TGTGCCAGTAGCCGGGACAGGGAGGACGGAAACACCATATATTTT. This translates into CASSRDREDGNTIYF.

J is TRBJ1-5 and V is TRBV2, with TRBD1 identical over 8 bases. The CDR3 runs to 18 residues. V dropped 8 bases and J dropped 0; count of bases not matched to a gene: 15. Germline CDR1 is SNHLY and CDR2 is FYNNEI. The chain's CDR3 is CASGRGQGGGYSNQPQHF. The CDR3 bases are TGTGCCAGCGGGAGAGGACAGGGTGGGGGGTATAGCAATCAGCCCCAGCATTTT.

The chain joins TRBV30 to TRBJ1-5; D not resolved. This CDR3 has 13 residues. The V end lost 5 bases, the J end lost 0 bases, and 8 bases lay between the germline ends. CDR1 is GTSNPN, CDR2 SVGIG, per germline (reference sequence). The CDR3 loop reads CAWAGGSNQPQHF. The DNA of the CDR3 is TGTGCCTGGGCGGGCGGTAGCAATCAGCCCCAGCATTTT.

V and J are TRBV19 and TRBJ1-6; possibly TRBD1 for D (5 bases). The germline V gene encodes CDR1 LNHDA and CDR2 SQIVND (reference sequence). The CDR3 sequence is 15 residues long. V was clipped by 6 bases and J by 8 bases, with 17 bases between them. CDR3 amino acids: CASRDLTGPYSPLHF. CDR3 nucleotides: TGTGCCAGTAGGGATCTGACGGGGCCCTATTCACCCCTCCACTTT.

The chain carries TRBV2 and TRBJ1-5; 7 nucleotides line up with TRBD1. The trim removed 5 bases at V and 3 bases at J, leaving 4 bases unmatched. CDR3 size: 14 residues. Germline CDR1 is SNHLY and CDR2 is FYNNEI. The CDR3 loop is CASSKTGVNQPQHF. The CDR3 DNA sequence: TGTGCCAGCAGTAAAACAGGGGTCAATCAGCCCCAGCATTTT.